This entry lists 22 T cell receptor beta chains sequenced from one sample in a study of blood T cell repertoires in COVID-19 (dated by TCRdb to between 2020 and 2021). Receptor amplification or capture employed the immunoSEQ multiplex PCR assay. Not all clones reach the TCRdb copy of this immuneACCESS table, which keeps in-frame sequences only. Checked studies attribute under half of the gap to unresolved V genes and leave the rest unexplained. Counted in this sample were some 120,000 clones; approximately 84% of them appeared once. The top ten constitute just under 7.5% of the sample. Sequenced input: peripheral blood. The receptors here all came from a man aged 65 to 79 with active or convalescent COVID-19.

A few counts support this clone. V usage is TRBV7-9 and J usage is TRBJ1-2, with D unresolved. Per the germline V gene, CDR1 is SEHNR and CDR2 is FQNEAQ (reference sequence). The V gene lost 6 bases and the J gene lost 5 bases, with 7 bases spanning the gap. The length of the CDR3 is 11 residues. CDR3 amino acids: CASRRDYGYTF. The CDR3 coding sequence is TGTGCCAGCAGGCGGGATTATGGCTACACCTTC.

V usage is TRBV9 and J usage is TRBJ2-1, with D unclear. V dropped 0 bases and J dropped 11 bases, with 9 bases sitting between them. The CDR3 length is 12 residues. The germline V gene has CDR1 SGDLS and CDR2 YYNGEE. In DNA, the CDR3 is TGTGCCAGCAGCGTAGGTCTTTCCCAGCAGTTCTTC. Encoded protein: CASSVGLSQQFF.

CDR3 coding DNA: TGTGCCAGCAGCAGAGACAGGGCCGCTAACTATGGCTACACCTTC. Translation gives CASSRDRAANYGYTF. This chain uses TRBV7-8 with TRBJ1-2; 7 positions agree with TRBD1. The trim removed 5 bases at V and 0 bases at J, leaving 6 bases unmatched. This CDR3 is 15 amino acids long. Germline lookup yields CDR1 SGHVS and CDR2 FQNEAQ.

This clone was observed a handful of times. The gene calls are TRBV4-1 and TRBJ1-3, with TRBD1 matching 7 bases. Germline CDR1 MGHRA, CDR2 YSYEKL. V shed 1 base, J shed 4 bases, and the junction held 10 bases outside the gene matches. CDR3 size: 17 residues. The CDR3 nucleotides are TGCGCCAGCAGCCAAGCCCCGCCGACAGGGTCCGGAAACACCATATATTTT. Translation gives CASSQAPPTGSGNTIYF.

The chain combines TRBV19 with TRBJ1-1; possible D gene TRBD1, 6 bases. Germline lookup yields CDR1 LNHDA and CDR2 SQIVND (reference sequence). Trimming stripped 3 bases from V and 0 bases from J, with 14 bases between. This CDR3 contains 16 residues. CDR3 in amino acids: CASSIQGPRMNTEAFF. CDR3 in DNA: TGTGCCAGTAGTATCCAGGGGCCAAGAATGAACACTGAAGCTTTCTTT.

The rearrangement joins TRBV6-4 to TRBJ2-6; no clear D. Germline values: CDR1 MRHNA, CDR2 SNTAGT. The CDR3 has 17 residues. Deletions cut 3 bases from V and 0 bases from J, with 12 bases between. The CDR3 DNA reads TGTGCCAGCAGTGATAAGAGCCTTGGCTCTGGGGCCAACGTCCTGACTTTC. Its translation: CASSDKSLGSGANVLTF.

This chain joins TRBV18 and TRBJ1-1; D call uncertain. V was clipped by 6 bases and J by 11 bases, with 25 bases between them. Per germline, CDR1 KGHSH and CDR2 LQKENI. This CDR3 is 15 amino acids long. Here the CDR3 reads CASSYRGEREVWAFF. The CDR3 coding sequence is TGTGCCAGCTCGTACCGGGGTGAAAGGGAAGTTTGGGCTTTCTTT.

The J gene is TRBJ1-2, the V gene TRBV28, with D maybe TRBD1 (5 bases). This CDR3 is built from 12 residues. V was trimmed by 4 bases and J by 6 bases, leaving 9 bases between them. Germline V gene sequence: CDR1 MDHEN, CDR2 SYDVKM. The CDR3 DNA is TGTGCCAGCAGTTCCTCAGGGAATGGCTACACCTTC. It yields the protein CASSSSGNGYTF.

V usage is TRBV6-2 or TRBV6-3 and J usage is TRBJ2-6; D may be TRBD1 (6 bases). This CDR3 is built from 18 residues. Germline assignment: CDR1 MNHEY and CDR2 SVGEGT. Trimming removed 1 base at V and 3 bases at J, with 16 bases between. This CDR3 is CASSYFPDSSFGANVLTF. CDR3 DNA sequence: TGTGCCAGCAGTTACTTCCCGGACAGTTCCTTTGGGGCCAACGTCCTGACTTTC.

The chain links TRBV5-4 to TRBJ2-3; D gene uncertain. V dropped 0 bases and J dropped 3 bases, with 5 bases sitting between them. Germline CDR1 and CDR2: SGHNT and YYREEE (reference sequence). The CDR3 is 13 amino acids. This CDR3 is CASSLGLTDTQYF. The CDR3 nucleotides read TGTGCCAGCAGCTTGGGTCTTACAGATACGCAGTATTTT.

This clone appeared a single time. V gene TRBV5-5 combines with J gene TRBJ2-1; TRBD2 agrees at 7 bases. The CDR3 runs 15 residues. Germline lookup yields CDR1 SGHKS and CDR2 YYEKEE (reference sequence). V gave up 0 bases and J gave up 7 bases; unmatched junction bases: 7. CDR3 sequence: CASSLGAGVENEQFF. The DNA for the CDR3 is TGTGCCAGCAGCTTGGGTGCGGGAGTGGAGAATGAGCAGTTCTTC.

This rearrangement joins TRBV20-1 to TRBJ1-2; D is possibly TRBD1 (6 bases). The CDR3 extends over 13 amino acids. CDR1 and CDR2 from the germline V gene are DFQATT and SNEGSKA (reference sequence). Trimming cost V 3 bases and J 1 base, with 9 bases left between them. The CDR3 here is CSASPGVNYGYTF. In DNA form, the CDR3 reads TGCAGTGCTAGTCCAGGGGTTAACTATGGCTACACCTTC.

The rearrangement joins TRBV4-2 to TRBJ2-7; D might be TRBD2 (6 bases). Deletions cut 2 bases from V and 3 bases from J, with 14 bases between. CDR3 length: 15 residues. CDR1 and CDR2 (germline): LGHNA, YNFKEQ. CDR3 coding DNA: TGTGCCAGCAGCCAAAGACTAGGGAGAAACTACGAGCAGTACTTC. Its translation is CASSQRLGRNYEQYF.

The sample holds a few counts of this clone. The chain has TRBV9 and TRBJ1-5; 8 bases map to TRBD1. CDR1 is SGDLS, CDR2 YYNGEE, per germline. The junction had 5 bases not matched to a gene; V was cut back by 3 bases and J by 3 bases. The CDR3 has 15 residues. The CDR3: CASSGEGQVNQPQHF. In DNA form, the CDR3 reads TGTGCCAGCAGCGGGGAGGGACAGGTCAATCAGCCCCAGCATTTT.

This clone showed up just a few times. The chain joins TRBV5-1 to TRBJ2-1; maybe TRBD2 (7 bases). Germline V CDR1 and CDR2: SGHRS, YFSETQ. The CDR3 sequence is 16 residues long. The ends were cut back, 1 base at V and 4 bases at J, with 15 bases in the middle. The CDR3 region is CASSLPGAGVYNEQFF. The DNA of the CDR3 is TGCGCCAGCAGCTTGCCGGGGGCGGGGGTATACAATGAGCAGTTCTTC.

The V and J genes are TRBV9 and TRBJ2-5; D possibly corresponds to TRBD2 (5 bases). CDR1 and CDR2 from the germline V gene are SGDLS and YYNGEE. The CDR3 covers 15 residues. The germline V and J ends were trimmed by 0 bases and 5 bases, with 14 bases remaining between them. This chain's CDR3 is CASSVADGLGETQYF. CDR3 nucleotide sequence: TGTGCCAGCAGCGTAGCCGACGGACTGGGGGAGACCCAGTACTTC. Full variable domain (missing parts from reference TRBV9 and TRBJ2-5): DSGVTQTPKHLITATGQRVTLRCSPRSGDLSVYWYQQSLDQGLQFLIQYYNGEERAKGNILERFSAQQFPDLHSELNLSSLELGDSALYFCASSVADGLGETQYFGPGTRLLVL.

The V call is TRBV28, the J call TRBJ2-6, with D uncertain. Per germline, CDR1 MDHEN and CDR2 SYDVKM. This CDR3 spans 14 amino acids. The ends were cut back, 3 bases at V and 0 bases at J, with 3 bases in the middle. As DNA, the CDR3 is TGTGCCAGCAGTTTCTCCTCTGGGGCCAACGTCCTGACTTTC. Amino acids: CASSFSSGANVLTF.

The chain joins TRBV9 to TRBJ2-2, with 12 nucleotides matching TRBD2. Germline V CDR1 and CDR2: SGDLS, YYNGEE. This CDR3 has 17 residues. The junction had 10 bases not matched to a gene; V was cut back by 3 bases and J by 7 bases. CDR3 nucleotides: TGTGCCAGCAGCGAGACTAGCGGGAGATTTGGTGGCGGGGAGCTGTTTTTT. It translates to CASSETSGRFGGGELFF.

The genes are TRBV28 and TRBJ2-5, with TRBD2 matching over 11 bases. CDR1 MDHEN and CDR2 SYDVKM come from the germline V gene. J gave up 3 bases and V 2 bases, and 5 bases lay outside the gene matches. The CDR3 extends over 16 amino acids. The CDR3 DNA sequence: TGTGCCAGCAGTTTAGGTCGTAGCGGGAGGGAAGAGACCCAGTACTTC. It codes for CASSLGRSGREETQYF.

The chain carries TRBV10-2 and TRBJ1-1, with D unresolved. Per the germline V gene, CDR1 is WSHSY and CDR2 is SAAADI. Trimming shortened V by 3 bases and J by 7 bases, and 12 bases separated the two germline ends. CDR3 length equals 13 residues. The CDR3 is CASSDLPGGEAFF. DNA of the CDR3: TGCGCCAGCAGTGACTTACCAGGAGGTGAAGCTTTCTTT.

The chain couples TRBV4-3 to TRBJ1-4; D is undetermined. Trimming cost V 0 bases and J 3 bases, with 8 bases left between them. The CDR3 contains 15 residues. Per the germline V gene, CDR1 is LGHNA and CDR2 is YSLEER. CDR3 sequence: CASSQDARANEKLFF. CDR3 coding DNA: TGCGCCAGCAGCCAAGACGCGCGGGCTAATGAAAAACTGTTTTTT.

CDR3 nucleotide sequence: TGTGCCAGCAGCTTAAGCGAAATTACCTACGAGCAGTACTTC. This encodes CASSLSEITYEQYF. This sequence joins TRBV11-3 and TRBJ2-7, with D unresolved. The CDR3 runs to 14 residues. Germline assignment: CDR1 SGHNT and CDR2 YENEEA. Trimming left V 2 bases short and J 2 bases short, with 10 bases between.